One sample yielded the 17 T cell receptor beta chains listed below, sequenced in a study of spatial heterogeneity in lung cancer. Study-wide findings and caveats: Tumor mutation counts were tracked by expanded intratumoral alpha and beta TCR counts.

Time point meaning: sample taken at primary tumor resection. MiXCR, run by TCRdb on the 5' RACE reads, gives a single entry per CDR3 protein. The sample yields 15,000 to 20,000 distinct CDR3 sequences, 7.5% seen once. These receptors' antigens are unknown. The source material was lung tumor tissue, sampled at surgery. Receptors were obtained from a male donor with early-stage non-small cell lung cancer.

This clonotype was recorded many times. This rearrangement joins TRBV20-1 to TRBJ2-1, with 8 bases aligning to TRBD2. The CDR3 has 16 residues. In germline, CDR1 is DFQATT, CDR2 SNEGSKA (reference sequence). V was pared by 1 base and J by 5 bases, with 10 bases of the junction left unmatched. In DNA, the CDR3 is TGCAGTGCTAGAGTCCTTCCGCGGGGGGACGACAATGAGCAGTTCTTC. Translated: CSARVLPRGDDNEQFF.

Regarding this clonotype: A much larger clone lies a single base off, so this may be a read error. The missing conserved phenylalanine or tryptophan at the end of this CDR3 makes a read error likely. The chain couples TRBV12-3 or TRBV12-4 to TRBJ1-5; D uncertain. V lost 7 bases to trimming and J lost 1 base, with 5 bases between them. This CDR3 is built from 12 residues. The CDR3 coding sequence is TGTGCCAGCAAACGGAGCAATCAGCCCCAGCATTAT. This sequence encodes CASKRSNQPQHY.

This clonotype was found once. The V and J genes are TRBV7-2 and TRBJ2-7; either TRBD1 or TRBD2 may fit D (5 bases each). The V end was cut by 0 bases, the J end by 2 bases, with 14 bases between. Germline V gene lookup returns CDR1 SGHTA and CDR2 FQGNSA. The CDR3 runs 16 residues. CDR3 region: CASSLAPSGTTYEQYF. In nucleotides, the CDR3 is TGTGCCAGCAGCTTAGCCCCCTCAGGGACCACCTACGAGCAGTACTTC.

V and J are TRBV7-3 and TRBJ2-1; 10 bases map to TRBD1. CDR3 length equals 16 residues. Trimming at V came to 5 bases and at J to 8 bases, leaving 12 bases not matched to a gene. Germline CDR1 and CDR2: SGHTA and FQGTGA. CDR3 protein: CASSPTGGQGDYEQFF. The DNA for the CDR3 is TGTGCCAGCAGCCCGACTGGTGGACAGGGGGACTATGAGCAGTTCTTC.

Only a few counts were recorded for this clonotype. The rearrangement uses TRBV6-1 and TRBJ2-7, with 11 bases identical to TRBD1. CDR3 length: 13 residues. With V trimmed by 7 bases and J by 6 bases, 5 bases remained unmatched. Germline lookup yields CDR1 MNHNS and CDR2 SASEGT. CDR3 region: CASMGQGVSEQYF. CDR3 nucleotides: TGTGCCAGCATGGGACAGGGGGTCTCCGAGCAGTACTTC.

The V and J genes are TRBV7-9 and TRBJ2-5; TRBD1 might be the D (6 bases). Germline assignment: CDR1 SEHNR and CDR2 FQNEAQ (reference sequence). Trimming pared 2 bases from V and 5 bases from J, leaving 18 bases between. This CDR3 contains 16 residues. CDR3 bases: TGTGCCAGCAGCTTAAGCGGACAGCAGCCGTCGGAGACCCAGTACTTC. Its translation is CASSLSGQQPSETQYF.

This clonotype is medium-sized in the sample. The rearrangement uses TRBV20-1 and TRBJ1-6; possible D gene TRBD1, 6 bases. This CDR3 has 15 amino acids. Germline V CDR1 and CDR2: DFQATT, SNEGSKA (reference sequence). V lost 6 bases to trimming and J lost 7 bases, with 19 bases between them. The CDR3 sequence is CSAETGRGVNSPLHF. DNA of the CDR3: TGCAGTGCAGAAACAGGGAGGGGGGTAAATTCACCCCTCCACTTT.

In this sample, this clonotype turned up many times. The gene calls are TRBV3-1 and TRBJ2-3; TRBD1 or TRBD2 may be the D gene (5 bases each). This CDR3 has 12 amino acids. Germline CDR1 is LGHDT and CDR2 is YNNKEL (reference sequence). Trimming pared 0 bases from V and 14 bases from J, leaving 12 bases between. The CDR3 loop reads CASSQEGVATYF. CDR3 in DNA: TGTGCCAGCAGCCAAGAAGGGGTAGCGACGTATTTT.

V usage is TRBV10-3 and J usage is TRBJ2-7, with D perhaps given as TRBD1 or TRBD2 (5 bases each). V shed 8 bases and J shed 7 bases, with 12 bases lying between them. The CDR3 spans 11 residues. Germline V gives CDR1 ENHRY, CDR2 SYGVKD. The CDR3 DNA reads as TGTGCCATCTCGGGCAGGGAGGAGCAGTACTTC. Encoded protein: CAISGREEQYF.

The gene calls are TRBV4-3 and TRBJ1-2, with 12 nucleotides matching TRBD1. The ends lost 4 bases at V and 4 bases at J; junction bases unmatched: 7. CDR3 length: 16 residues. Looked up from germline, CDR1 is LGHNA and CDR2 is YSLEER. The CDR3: CASSPGTGGAGYGYTF. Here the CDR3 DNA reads TGCGCCAGCAGCCCCGGGACAGGGGGCGCAGGCTATGGCTACACCTTC.

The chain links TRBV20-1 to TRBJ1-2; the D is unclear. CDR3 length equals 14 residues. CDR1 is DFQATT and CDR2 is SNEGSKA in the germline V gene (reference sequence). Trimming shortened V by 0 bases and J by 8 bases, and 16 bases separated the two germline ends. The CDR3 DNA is TGCAGTGCTAGAGATCTACAGCTAGACGCCGGCTACACCTTC. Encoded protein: CSARDLQLDAGYTF.

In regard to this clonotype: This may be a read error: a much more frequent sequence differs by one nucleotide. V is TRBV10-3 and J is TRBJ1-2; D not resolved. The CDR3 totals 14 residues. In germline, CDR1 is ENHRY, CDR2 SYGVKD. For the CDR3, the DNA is TGTGCCATCAGTCCCTCGGACGCGCTGCATGGCTACAACTTC. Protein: CAISPSDALHGYNF.

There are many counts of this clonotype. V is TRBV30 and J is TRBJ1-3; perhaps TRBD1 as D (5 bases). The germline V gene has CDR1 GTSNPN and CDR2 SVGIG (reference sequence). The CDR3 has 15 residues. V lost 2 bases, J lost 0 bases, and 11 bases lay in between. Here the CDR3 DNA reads TGTGCCTGGAGTTGGAGGGGACTCTCTGGAAACACCATATATTTT. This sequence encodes CAWSWRGLSGNTIYF. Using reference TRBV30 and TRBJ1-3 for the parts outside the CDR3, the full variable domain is SQTIHQWPATLVQPVGSPLSLECTVEGTSNPNLYWYRQAAGRGLQLLFYSVGIGQISSEVPQNLSASRPQDRQFILSSKKLLLSDSGFYLCAWSWRGLSGNTIYFGEGSWLTVV.

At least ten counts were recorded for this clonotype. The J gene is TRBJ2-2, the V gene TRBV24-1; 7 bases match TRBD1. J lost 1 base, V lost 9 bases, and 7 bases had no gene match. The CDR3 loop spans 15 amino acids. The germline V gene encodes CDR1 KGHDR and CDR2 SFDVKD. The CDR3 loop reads CATARAGGNTGELFF. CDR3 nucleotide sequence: TGTGCCACCGCACGAGCAGGGGGGAACACCGGGGAGCTGTTTTTT.

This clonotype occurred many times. The CDR3 region is CSARADSGKTQYF. CDR3 nucleotide sequence: TGCAGTGCTAGGGCTGATAGCGGGAAGACCCAGTACTTC. The chain links TRBV20-1 to TRBJ2-5; the match to TRBD2 covers 8 bases. The CDR3 totals 13 residues. Germline V gene data show CDR1 as DFQATT and CDR2 as SNEGSKA (reference sequence). The J segment lost 6 bases and the V segment lost 3 bases, leaving 6 bases of the junction unmatched.

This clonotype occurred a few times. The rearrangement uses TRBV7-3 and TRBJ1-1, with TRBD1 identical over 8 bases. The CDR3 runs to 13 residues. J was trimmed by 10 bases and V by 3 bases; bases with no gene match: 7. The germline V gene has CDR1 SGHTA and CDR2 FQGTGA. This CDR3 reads CASSLGQAEPAFF. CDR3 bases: TGTGCCAGCAGCTTGGGACAGGCGGAACCAGCTTTCTTT.

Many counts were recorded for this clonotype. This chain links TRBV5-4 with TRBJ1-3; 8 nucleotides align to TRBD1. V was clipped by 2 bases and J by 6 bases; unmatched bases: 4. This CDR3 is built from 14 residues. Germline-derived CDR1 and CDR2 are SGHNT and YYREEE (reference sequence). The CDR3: CASSLGQGENTIYF. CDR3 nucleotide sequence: TGTGCCAGCAGCTTAGGACAGGGTGAAAACACCATATATTTT.